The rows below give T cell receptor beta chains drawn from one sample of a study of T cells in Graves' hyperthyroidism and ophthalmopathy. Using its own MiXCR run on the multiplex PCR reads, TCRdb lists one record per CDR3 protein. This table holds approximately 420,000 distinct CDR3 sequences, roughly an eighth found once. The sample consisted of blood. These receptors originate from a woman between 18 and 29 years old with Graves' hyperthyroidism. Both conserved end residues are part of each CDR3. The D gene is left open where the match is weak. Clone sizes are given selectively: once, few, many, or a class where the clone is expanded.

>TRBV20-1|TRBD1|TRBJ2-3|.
TGCAGTGCTAGAGACCCGTTCTCAGGGGGTGGTACAGATACGCAGTATTTT
CSARDPFSGGGTDTQYF
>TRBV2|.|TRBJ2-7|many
TGTGCCAGCATTGGGTTGAGGGTAGATCACGAGCAGTACTTC
CASIGLRVDHEQYF
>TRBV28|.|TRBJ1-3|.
TGTGCCACCAGTGACCCCCGAAGCTCTGGAAACACCATATATTTT
CATSDPRSSGNTIYF
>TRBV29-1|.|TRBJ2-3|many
TGCAGCGTTGAGGGGGCAAGCACAGATACGCAGTATTTT
CSVEGASTDTQYF
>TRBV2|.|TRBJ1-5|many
TGCGCCAGCAGTGAGGGGACGGTCATTCGGCCCCAGCATTTT
CASSEGTVIRPQHF
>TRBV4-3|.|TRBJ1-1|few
TGCGCCAGCAGCCAAGCGGCGACGCGGGGGACTGAAGCTTTCTTT
CASSQAATRGTEAFF
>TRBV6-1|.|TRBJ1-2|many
TGTGCCAGCAGTGAATTGACGGTCTATGGCTACACCTTC
CASSELTVYGYTF
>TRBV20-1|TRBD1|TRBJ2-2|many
TGCAGTGCCAATGGACCAGACAGGGCGAGCGGGGAGCTGTTTTTT
CSANGPDRASGELFF
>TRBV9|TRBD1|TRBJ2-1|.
TGTGCCAGCAGCGCAGACGGGACAGTAACCTACAATGAGCAGTTCTTC
CASSADGTVTYNEQFF
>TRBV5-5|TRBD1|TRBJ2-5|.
TGTGCCAGCAGCCGGGACAGGGGAGGTTTGGAGACCCAGTACTTC
CASSRDRGGLETQYF
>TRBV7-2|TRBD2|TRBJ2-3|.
TGTGCCAGCAGCTTAACTAGCGGGAAAACAGATACGCAGTATTTT
CASSLTSGKTDTQYF
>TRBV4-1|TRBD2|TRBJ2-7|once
TGCGCCAGCAGCCAGGATCGGATAGCGGGAGGGCCTCAATACGAGCAGTACTTC
CASSQDRIAGGPQYEQYF
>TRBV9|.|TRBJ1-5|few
TGTGCCAGCAGTCGAACCGGGACAAGCAATCAGCCCCAGCATTTT
CASSRTGTSNQPQHF
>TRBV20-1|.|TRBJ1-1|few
TGCAGTGCTAGCGGGTCCCGGGGGACTGAAGCTTTCTTT
CSASGSRGTEAFF
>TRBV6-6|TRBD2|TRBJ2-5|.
TGTGCCAGCAGTTACTCGTTAGCGGGAGGGGAACAAGAGGCCCAGTACTTC
CASSYSLAGGEQEAQYF
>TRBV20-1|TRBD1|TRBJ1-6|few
TGCAGTGCTAGAGATCTCCGGGCAGGGGGCAATTCACCCCTCCACTTT
CSARDLRAGGNSPLHF
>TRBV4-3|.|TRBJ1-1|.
TGCGCCAGCAGCCAAGAGTCAGACGTCGCTTATACTGAAGCTTTCTTT
CASSQESDVAYTEAFF
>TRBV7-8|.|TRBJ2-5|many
TGTGCCAGCAGCTTCACCCAGGGGCGGCGGGAGACCCAGTACTTC
CASSFTQGRRETQYF
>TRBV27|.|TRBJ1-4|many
TGTGCCAGCTCGGTTCGGAGACTCCCTAATGAAAAACTGTTTTTT
CASSVRRLPNEKLFF
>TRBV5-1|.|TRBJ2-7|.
TGCGCCAGCAGCTTGTATCCCGCCAGAACAGACTCCTACGAGCAGTACTTC
CASSLYPARTDSYEQYF
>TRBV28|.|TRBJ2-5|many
TGTGCCAGCAGTTTATACGGGAGTAGAGAAGAGACCCAGTACTTC
CASSLYGSREETQYF
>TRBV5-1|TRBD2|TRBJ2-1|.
TGCGCCAGCAGCTTGTCTGGGCGCGTTAGCGGGAGATTAGGAGTGAATGAGCAGTTCTTC
CASSLSGRVSGRLGVNEQFF
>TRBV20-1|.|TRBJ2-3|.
TGCAGTGCTAGTGTCGGACATGGCACAGATACGCAGTATTTT
CSASVGHGTDTQYF
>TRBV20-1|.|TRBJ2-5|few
TGCAGTGCTAGAGATCTGGCGGCTCCTGCAGGGACCCAGTACTTC
CSARDLAAPAGTQYF
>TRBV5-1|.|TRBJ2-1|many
TGCGCCAGCAGCTTGTCGCGGGGGCCCTACAATGAGCAGTTCTTC
CASSLSRGPYNEQFF
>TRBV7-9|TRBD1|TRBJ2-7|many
TGTGCCAGCAGCGTACCGGGACAGGGAGATTACGAGCAGTACTTC
CASSVPGQGDYEQYF
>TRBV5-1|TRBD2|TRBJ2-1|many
TGCGCCAGCAGTTCCCTCGGACTAGCGGGAATCAATGAGCAGTTCTTC
CASSSLGLAGINEQFF
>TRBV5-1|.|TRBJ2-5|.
TGCGCCAGCAGCTTGGTACAGTCCCAAGAGACCCAGTACTTC
CASSLVQSQETQYF
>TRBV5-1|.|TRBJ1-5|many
TGCGCCAGCAGCTTGGGCGGGGTTAGCAATCAGCCCCAGCATTTT
CASSLGGVSNQPQHF
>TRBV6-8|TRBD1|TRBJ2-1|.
TGTGCCAGCAGTTATCCAGCAGGGGGAAGGGATAATGAGCAGTTCTTC
CASSYPAGGRDNEQFF
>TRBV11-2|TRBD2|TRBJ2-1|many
TGTGCCAGCAGGGGACTAGCGGGAGTTTTCTACAATGAGCAGTTCTTC
CASRGLAGVFYNEQFF
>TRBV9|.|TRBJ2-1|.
TGTGCCAGCAGCGTACAAGGACTATCCAATGAGCAGTTCTTC
CASSVQGLSNEQFF
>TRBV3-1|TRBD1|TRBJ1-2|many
TGTGCCAGCAGCCAAAAAACGCGAGGGGGCAGCGGTGGCTACACCTTC
CASSQKTRGGSGGYTF
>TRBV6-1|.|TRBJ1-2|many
TGTGCCAGCAGTGTACCAGGGCAGGAACTCGGCTACACCTTC
CASSVPGQELGYTF
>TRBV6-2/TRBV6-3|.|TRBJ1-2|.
TGTGCCAGCAGTTACTCTGGAGGGGGTGGCGGCTACACCTTC
CASSYSGGGGGYTF
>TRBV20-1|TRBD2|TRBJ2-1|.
TGCAGTGCTAGGGGGACTAGCGGGAGGTGCAATGAGCAGTTCTTC
CSARGTSGRCNEQFF
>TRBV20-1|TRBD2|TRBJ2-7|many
TGCAGTGCAACAGCGGGAGCCTACGAGCAGTACTTC
CSATAGAYEQYF
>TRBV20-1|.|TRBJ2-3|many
TGCAGTGCTAGAGATGGGGTAGCGGAGCTCACAGATACGCAGTATTTT
CSARDGVAELTDTQYF
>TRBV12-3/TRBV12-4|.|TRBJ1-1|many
TGTGCCAGCGGGGCCATGAACACTGAAGCTTTCTTT
CASGAMNTEAFF
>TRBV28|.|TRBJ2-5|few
TGTGCCAGCAGTAGACAGGGAAGCGGGGAGACCCAGTACTTC
CASSRQGSGETQYF
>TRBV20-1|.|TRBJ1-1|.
TGCAGTGCTAGTAACAGCCTAATCATGAACACTGAAGCTTTCTTT
CSASNSLIMNTEAFF
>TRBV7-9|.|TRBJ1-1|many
TGTGCCAGCAGCTTAGACAGAGGATCCACTGAAGCTTTCTTT
CASSLDRGSTEAFF
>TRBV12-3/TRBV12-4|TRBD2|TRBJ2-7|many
TGTGCCAGCAGTCCCCATACTAGCGGGAGCTACGAGCAGTACTTC
CASSPHTSGSYEQYF
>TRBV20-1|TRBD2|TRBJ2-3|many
TGCAGTGCTAGTTTAAGACTAGCGGACACAGATACGCAGTATTTT
CSASLRLADTDTQYF
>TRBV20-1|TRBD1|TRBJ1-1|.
TGCAGTGCCCTCAGGGGGGGGGACACTGAAGCTTTCTTT
CSALRGGDTEAFF
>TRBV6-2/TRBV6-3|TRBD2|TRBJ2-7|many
TGTGCCAGCAGTTACCGGGACTATTCCTACGAGCAGTACTTC
CASSYRDYSYEQYF
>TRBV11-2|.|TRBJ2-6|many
TGTGCCAGCAGCTCCTGGGCCAACGTCCTGACTTTC
CASSSWANVLTF
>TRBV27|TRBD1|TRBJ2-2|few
TGTGCCAGCAGTTCCGGGACAGTGGACACCGGGGAGCTGTTTTTT
CASSSGTVDTGELFF